This paragraph reports one T cell receptor beta chain. Its specificity is unknown. These data originate in a study of vaccination and CD4 T cells after COVID-19. Regarding the study as a whole: The median number of SARS-CoV-2-reactive clonotypes increased from around 20 to 38, a change that did not reach significance.

This CDR3 spans 13 amino acids. Germline CDR1 and CDR2: SEHNR and FQNEAQ (reference sequence). V was cut by 2 bases and J by 5 bases, with 6 bases left in between. Treatment specified: roughly 10-day PBMC culture with coronavirus spike peptide pools or control peptides (ViraFEST assay). Sequencing of the DNA from cultured CD4+ T cells was carried out with the Oncomine TCR Beta short-read assay. TCRdb itself ran the PCR reads through MiXCR, one entry per CDR3 protein. The data hold approximately 12,000 distinct CDR3 sequences, with 55% to 65% observed a single time. The source was CD4+ T cells from blood, cultured in vitro, collected before SARS-CoV-2 vaccination. The V and J genes are TRBV7-9 and TRBJ2-2, with D possibly being TRBD2 (5 bases). The TCR sequence derives from a human donor who had recovered from COVID-19. Written as DNA, the CDR3 is TGTGCCAGCAGCTTACGGGAAACCGGGGAGCTGTTTTTT. Translating gives CASSLRETGELFF.